This entry features one T cell receptor beta chain sequence. The sample originates from a study of blood T cell repertoires in COVID-19. The data were produced by immunoSEQ multiplex PCR, yet TCRdb's version contains in-frame clones alone and is incomplete. The sample lists about 210,000 clones, 88% seen once, with 1.5% to 2% in the top ten. The CDR3 runs 14 residues. Germline V gene sequence: CDR1 SGHDN, CDR2 FVKESK. The V end was cut by 5 bases, the J end by 5 bases, with 13 bases between. Sequencing was carried out using peripheral blood. The TCR was taken from a man between 70 and 80 years old with acute or convalescent COVID-19. The rearrangement links TRBV14 to TRBJ2-1; no firm D call. The CDR3 bases are TGTGCCAGCAGCGACGCACTACTAAACAATGAGCAGTTCTTC. Protein: CASSDALLNNEQFF.